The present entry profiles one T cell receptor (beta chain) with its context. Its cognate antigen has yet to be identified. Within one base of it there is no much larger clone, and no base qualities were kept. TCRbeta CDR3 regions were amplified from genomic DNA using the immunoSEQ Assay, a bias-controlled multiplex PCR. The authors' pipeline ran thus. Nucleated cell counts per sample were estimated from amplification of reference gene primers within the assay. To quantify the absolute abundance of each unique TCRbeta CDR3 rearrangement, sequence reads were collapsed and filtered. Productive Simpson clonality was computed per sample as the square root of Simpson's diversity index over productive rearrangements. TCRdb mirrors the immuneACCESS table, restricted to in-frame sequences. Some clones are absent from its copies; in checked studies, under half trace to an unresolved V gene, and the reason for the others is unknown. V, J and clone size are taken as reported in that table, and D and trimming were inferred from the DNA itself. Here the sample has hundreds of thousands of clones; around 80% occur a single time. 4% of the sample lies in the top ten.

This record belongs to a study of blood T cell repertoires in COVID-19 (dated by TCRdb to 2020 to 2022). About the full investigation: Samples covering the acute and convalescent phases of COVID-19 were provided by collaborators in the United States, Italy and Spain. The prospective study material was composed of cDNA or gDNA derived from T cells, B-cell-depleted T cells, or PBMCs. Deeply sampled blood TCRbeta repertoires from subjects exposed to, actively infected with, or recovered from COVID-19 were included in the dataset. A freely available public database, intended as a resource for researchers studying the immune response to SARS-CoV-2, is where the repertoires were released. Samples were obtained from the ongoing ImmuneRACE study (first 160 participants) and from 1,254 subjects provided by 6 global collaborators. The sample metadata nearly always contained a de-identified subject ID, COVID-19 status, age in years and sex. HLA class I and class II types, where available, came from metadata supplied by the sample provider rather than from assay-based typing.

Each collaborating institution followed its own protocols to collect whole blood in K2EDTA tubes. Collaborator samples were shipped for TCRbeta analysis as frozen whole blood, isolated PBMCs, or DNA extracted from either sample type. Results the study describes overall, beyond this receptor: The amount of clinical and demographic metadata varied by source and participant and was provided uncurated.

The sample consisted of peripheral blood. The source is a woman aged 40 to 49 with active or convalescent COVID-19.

CDR3 region: CASSAIPYEQYV. The base sequence is TGTGCCAGCAGTGCTATCCCTTACGAGCAGTACGTC. The sequence joins TRBV2 to TRBJ2-7, with the identity of the D gene unclear. Taken from the germline V gene, the CDR1 and CDR2 loops are SNHLY and FYNNEI. The cysteine opens and the valine closes a CDR3 of 12 amino acids. Just the 36-base CDR3 DNA is kept, in frame starting at base 1. Between the V and J ends, shortened by 4 bases and 4 bases respectively, the junction contains 8 bases.